Following are 23 T cell receptor beta chains from one sample sequenced in a study of beta chain features in type 1 diabetes (dated by TCRdb to 2016 to 2019). Libraries were made using the immunoSEQ multiplex PCR assay. The entire isolated RNA was reverse transcribed using the High Capacity cDNA Reverse Transcription Kit, and thus expressed TCRB transcripts were sequenced. This is the immuneACCESS table as TCRdb keeps it, with only in-frame sequences that have V and J called. A part of the clones is gone; compared with another copy, unresolved V genes explain less than half, and the rest is unexplained. This sample is represented by 15,000 to 20,000 clones; 40% to 60% of them were singletons. Clones ranked in the top ten supply approximately 0.4% of the sample. Sample: stem cell memory CD4+ T cells from blood. This specimen's cell subset or site label, interpreted: stem cell-like memory CD4+ T cells. These receptors originate from a man between 18 and 29 years old in good health.

The chain uses TRBV28 and TRBJ2-7, with D possibly being TRBD1 (5 bases). This CDR3 has 13 amino acids. Trimming removed 3 bases at V and 0 bases at J, with 6 bases between. Germline values: CDR1 MDHEN, CDR2 SYDVKM. Here the CDR3 DNA reads TGTGCCAGCAGTTTGCAGGGCTCCTACGAGCAGTACTTC. This codes for CASSLQGSYEQYF.

The genes are TRBV7-9 and TRBJ1-3, with D possibly TRBD1 on 5 matching bases. V was trimmed by 5 bases and J by 1 base, leaving 12 bases between them. The CDR3 contains 15 residues. Germline V lookup: CDR1 SEHNR, CDR2 FQNEAQ (reference sequence). CDR3 protein: CASSLSRVSGNTIYF. The DNA for the CDR3 is TGTGCCAGCAGCCTCTCCAGGGTGTCTGGAAACACCATATATTTT.

Only a few counts were recorded for this clone. The chain carries TRBV20-1 and TRBJ1-1; D is uncertain. V was clipped by 6 bases and J by 8 bases, with 10 bases between them. Germline-derived CDR1 and CDR2 are DFQATT and SNEGSKA (reference sequence). The CDR3 loop spans 10 amino acids. CDR3 in DNA: TGCAGTGCCCGAAAGCTAGAAGCTTTCTTT. It specifies CSARKLEAFF.

This clone has just a few counts. The rearrangement uses TRBV7-2 and TRBJ2-3; TRBD2 is a possible D gene (6 bases). Germline values: CDR1 SGHTA, CDR2 FQGNSA. The CDR3 has 16 residues. V gave up 1 base and J gave up 2 bases, with 13 bases separating them. CDR3 in amino acids: CASSLVALRDTDTQYF. CDR3 coding DNA: TGTGCCAGCAGCTTAGTCGCTCTGCGGGACACAGATACGCAGTATTTT.

The table lists this clone with a few counts. The genes are TRBV7-7 and TRBJ2-3, with D possibly TRBD1 on 6 matching bases. Per the germline V gene, CDR1 is SSHAT and CDR2 is FNYEAQ (reference sequence). The CDR3 is 17 amino acids. V was shortened by 1 base and J by 0 bases, with 14 bases between the two germline ends. This chain's CDR3 is CASSLGSGTLSTDTQYF. The CDR3, as DNA: TGTGCCAGCAGCTTAGGATCCGGGACACTTAGCACAGATACGCAGTATTTT.

This sequence joins TRBV5-4 and TRBJ2-5, with TRBD2 identical over 7 bases. This CDR3 has 15 residues. J gave up 5 bases and V 2 bases, and 9 bases lay outside the gene matches. The V gene's germline CDR1 is SGHNT and CDR2 YYREEE (reference sequence). The CDR3 is CASSFSLTSSETQYF. The CDR3 DNA sequence: TGTGCCAGCAGCTTTTCGTTGACTAGCTCGGAGACCCAGTACTTC.

CDR3 sequence: CASSSGQVGRQPQHF. CDR3 coding DNA: TGTGCCAGCAGCTCCGGACAGGTTGGGAGGCAGCCCCAGCATTTT. The chain uses TRBV7-8 and TRBJ1-5; 7 bases agree with TRBD1. CDR3 length: 15 amino acids. J was trimmed by 7 bases and V by 4 bases; bases with no gene match: 10. Germline CDR1 SGHVS, CDR2 FQNEAQ.

The chain links TRBV7-2 to TRBJ2-7; weak D call: TRBD2 (7 bases). CDR3 length: 15 residues. Germline V gives CDR1 SGHTA, CDR2 FQGNSA. With 6 bases removed from V and 4 bases from J, the gap between germline ends came to 19 bases. The CDR3 DNA reads TGTGCCAGCAGTCTCACCTGGCGGGGGCGGTACGAGCAGTACTTC. Amino acids: CASSLTWRGRYEQYF.

This clone came up once. This chain joins TRBV30 and TRBJ1-5, with D unresolved. V was pared by 2 bases and J by 8 bases, with 10 bases between. This CDR3 comprises 12 residues. Germline V gives CDR1 GTSNPN, CDR2 SVGIG (reference sequence). The CDR3 loop reads CAWSTPPEPQHF. The CDR3 DNA follows: TGTGCCTGGAGTACTCCTCCTGAGCCCCAGCATTTT.

This clone was seen more than once but under ten times. V is TRBV4-2 and J is TRBJ2-1; D is undetermined. The V gene lost 4 bases and the J gene lost 0 bases, with 10 bases spanning the gap. Per the germline V gene, CDR1 is LGHNA and CDR2 is YNFKEQ. The CDR3 loop spans 15 amino acids. CDR3 sequence: CASSPGWSSYNEQFF. The DNA for the CDR3 is TGTGCCAGCAGCCCTGGATGGAGCTCCTACAATGAGCAGTTCTTC.

This clone was counted between two and nine times. The rearrangement joins TRBV27 to TRBJ1-5; D is possibly TRBD1 (5 bases). The CDR3 has 18 amino acids. V lost 3 bases and J 7 bases, leaving 25 bases between the germline ends. The V gene's germline CDR1 is MNHEY and CDR2 SMNVEV (reference sequence). CDR3: CASSFYPLWAQGGQPQHF. The CDR3, as DNA: TGTGCCAGCAGTTTCTATCCTCTTTGGGCCCAGGGAGGGCAGCCCCAGCATTTT.

DNA for the CDR3: TGTGCCAGCAGCAAAACAGGGATCGCTGGAAACACCATATATTTT. As protein: CASSKTGIAGNTIYF. The chain employs TRBV5-4 and TRBJ1-3, with D perhaps TRBD1 (6 bases). This CDR3 region has 15 residues. The germline CDR1 and CDR2 sequences are SGHNT and YYREEE (reference sequence). V lost 4 bases to trimming and J lost 2 bases, with 13 bases between them.

This sequence joins TRBV7-2 and TRBJ1-1; D may be TRBD1 (6 bases). The V end lost 4 bases, the J end lost 4 bases, and 16 bases lay between the germline ends. The CDR3 totals 15 residues. Germline values: CDR1 SGHTA, CDR2 FQGNSA. The CDR3 nucleotides read TGTGCCAGCAGCTCCGGACAGACCGAATTCACTGAAGCTTTCTTT. Protein: CASSSGQTEFTEAFF.

The chain couples TRBV28 to TRBJ2-7, with a weak D call TRBD2 (5 bases). Germline V gene lookup returns CDR1 MDHEN and CDR2 SYDVKM. With 6 bases removed from V and 5 bases from J, the gap between germline ends came to 20 bases. The CDR3 covers 15 residues. DNA of the CDR3: TGTGCCAGCAGCCCTTACCGGGATCCTCGGAACGAGCAGTACTTC. This gives the protein CASSPYRDPRNEQYF.

The chain employs TRBV7-9 and TRBJ1-6; 7 bases agree with TRBD1. Looked up from germline, CDR1 is SEHNR and CDR2 is FQNEAQ (reference sequence). CDR3 length: 19 amino acids. J was trimmed by 6 bases and V by 1 base; bases with no gene match: 15. The CDR3 sequence is CASSLGGYRGSRGNSPLHF. The DNA of the CDR3 is TGTGCCAGCAGCTTAGGCGGATACAGGGGCTCCCGGGGTAATTCACCCCTCCACTTT.

The chain joins TRBV5-1 to TRBJ2-6, with D hard to call. Germline V gene lookup returns CDR1 SGHRS and CDR2 YFSETQ. V was clipped by 5 bases and J by 4 bases, with 4 bases between them. The CDR3 covers 12 residues. The chain's CDR3 is CASRQGANVLTF. As DNA, the CDR3 is TGCGCCAGCAGGCAGGGGGCCAACGTCCTGACTTTC.

The chain is built from TRBV11-1 and TRBJ2-7; the D gene is possibly TRBD2 (7 bases). From germline, CDR1 is SGHAT and CDR2 FQDESV (reference sequence). With 4 bases removed from V and 0 bases from J, the gap between germline ends came to 13 bases. This CDR3 has 15 residues. The CDR3 region is CASSSGGLSSYEQYF. The CDR3 nucleotides are TGTGCCAGCAGCTCCGGGGGGCTAAGCTCCTACGAGCAGTACTTC. The variable domain in full, with the rest retrieved from reference TRBV11-1 and TRBJ2-7, is EAEVAQSPRYKITEKSQAVAFWCDPISGHATLYWYRQILGQGPELLVQFQDESVVDDSQLPKDRFSAERLKGVDSTLKIQPAELGDSAMYLCASSSGGLSSYEQYFGPGTRLTVT.

This rearrangement joins TRBV5-4 to TRBJ2-5, with 12 bases identical to TRBD2. After removal of 4 bases from V and 1 base from J, the junction contained 5 bases not matched to a gene. The CDR3 extends over 16 amino acids. Germline CDR1 is SGHNT and CDR2 is YYREEE (reference sequence). The CDR3 DNA follows: TGTGCCAGCAGCCTCGGACTAGCGGGACTCCAAGAGACCCAGTACTTC. This sequence encodes CASSLGLAGLQETQYF.

This rearrangement joins TRBV19 to TRBJ1-3; TRBD1 matches at 7 bases. Unmatched junction bases numbered 4, after V lost 8 bases and J lost 0 bases. Germline V gene sequence: CDR1 LNHDA, CDR2 SQIVND (reference sequence). The CDR3 covers 14 residues. The CDR3 coding sequence is TGTGCCAGTCGGACAGGAAGCTCTGGAAACACCATATATTTT. It encodes CASRTGSSGNTIYF.

This chain connects TRBV18 to TRBJ1-1; perhaps TRBD1 as D (6 bases). The CDR3 length is 13 residues. From germline, CDR1 is KGHSH and CDR2 LQKENI. Deletions cut 10 bases from V and 0 bases from J, with 12 bases between. In DNA form, the CDR3 reads TGTGCCACCGAACAGGGTTTGAACACTGAAGCTTTCTTT. This codes for CATEQGLNTEAFF.

The table lists this clone with a few counts. The chain carries TRBV7-2 and TRBJ2-3; 8 bases agree with TRBD2. The ends lost 5 bases at V and 1 base at J; junction bases unmatched: 5. CDR3 length: 15 residues. Germline CDR1 and CDR2: SGHTA and FQGNSA. CDR3 in amino acids: CASSPGTSGTDTQYF. CDR3 bases: TGTGCCAGCAGCCCCGGGACTAGTGGCACAGATACGCAGTATTTT.

This sequence joins TRBV6-4 and TRBJ2-3; 9 bases fit TRBD1. The germline gives CDR1 MRHNA, CDR2 SNTAGT. J gave up 4 bases and V 6 bases, and 8 bases lay outside the gene matches. The CDR3 loop spans 15 amino acids. The CDR3 sequence: CASSPGTGSADTQYF. As DNA, the CDR3 is TGTGCCAGCAGCCCCGGGACAGGGTCAGCAGATACGCAGTATTTT.

This clone was counted only a few times. The chain recombines TRBV19 with TRBJ2-5; possibly TRBD2 for D (6 bases). The germline gives CDR1 LNHDA, CDR2 SQIVND (reference sequence). Between the trimmed V and J ends, which lost 5 bases and 5 bases, there was a span of 12 bases. The length of the CDR3 is 13 residues. The CDR3 region is CASSAGTLETQYF. CDR3 in DNA: TGTGCCAGTAGTGCGGGGACTCTGGAGACCCAGTACTTC.